This is a list of T cell receptor beta chains from one sample in a study of human thymus T cells. The repertoire was sequenced with immunoSEQ multiplex PCR; TCRdb's copy has only in-frame clones and lacks some. Seen here are 40,000 to 55,000 clones, about 94% observed once, and the top ten hold about 0.12%. Sequenced material: blood. These receptors were collected from a boy younger than two with a congenital heart defect but otherwise immunologically healthy. Both conserved end residues are part of each CDR3. A D gene is named only where the DNA matches it firmly. Where a row states a size, it is once, few, many or the class of an expanded clone; other rows omit it.

size: NA; D: NA; J: TRBJ1-2; V: TRBV7-9; CDR3: CASSGDGTGYYGYTF; DNA: TGTGCCAGCAGCGGCGACGGAACCGGTTACTATGGCTACACCTTC
size: NA; D: TRBD2; J: TRBJ2-7; V: TRBV28; CDR3: CASSFRDYGYEQYF; DNA: TGTGCCAGCAGTTTCCGGGACTACGGCTACGAGCAGTACTTC
size: NA; D: NA; J: TRBJ2-7; V: TRBV5-1; CDR3: CASSLSGATLRDYEQYF; DNA: TGCGCCAGCAGCTTGTCAGGGGCCACGTTGAGGGATTACGAGCAGTACTTC
size: NA; D: NA; J: TRBJ1-6; V: TRBV28; CDR3: CASRDRALPLHF; DNA: TGTGCCAGCAGGGACAGAGCCCTACCCCTCCACTTT
size: once; D: NA; J: TRBJ1-1; V: TRBV5-1; CDR3: CASSLVSGVKAEAFF; DNA: TGCGCCAGCAGCTTGGTATCCGGGGTGAAAGCTGAAGCTTTCTTT
size: NA; D: NA; J: TRBJ2-2; V: TRBV5-1; CDR3: CASSEGPHTGELFF; DNA: TGCGCCAGCAGCGAGGGACCCCACACCGGGGAGCTGTTTTTT
size: NA; D: TRBD1; J: TRBJ1-2; V: TRBV19; CDR3: CASSIGSRGSYGYTF; DNA: TGTGCCAGTAGTATCGGATCCAGGGGGAGTTATGGCTACACCTTC
size: NA; D: TRBD1; J: TRBJ1-3; V: TRBV23-1; CDR3: CASSKGQGAGNTIYF; DNA: TGCGCCAGCAGCAAAGGACAGGGAGCTGGAAACACCATATATTTT
size: NA; D: TRBD1; J: TRBJ1-2; V: TRBV28; CDR3: CASSSQGAWGYGYTF; DNA: TGTGCCAGCAGTTCTCAGGGGGCCTGGGGCTATGGCTACACCTTC
size: NA; D: NA; J: TRBJ2-1; V: TRBV19; CDR3: CASSDLGGFHEQFF; DNA: TGTGCCAGTAGTGACCTAGGGGGGTTCCATGAGCAGTTCTTC
size: once; D: NA; J: TRBJ2-7; V: TRBV7-2; CDR3: CASSLVRGSYEQYF; DNA: TGTGCCAGCAGCTTAGTACGGGGGTCCTACGAGCAGTACTTC
size: NA; D: NA; J: TRBJ2-2; V: TRBV4-3; CDR3: CASSQDPGTGELFF; DNA: TGCGCCAGCAGCCAAGACCCGGGCACCGGGGAGCTGTTTTTT
size: NA; D: TRBD2; J: TRBJ2-1; V: TRBV4-3; CDR3: CASSQGTSGDNEQFF; DNA: TGCGCCAGCAGCCAAGGGACTAGCGGGGACAATGAGCAGTTCTTC
size: NA; D: TRBD1; J: TRBJ1-1; V: TRBV29-1; CDR3: CSVGGQGAIEAFF; DNA: TGCAGCGTTGGTGGCCAGGGGGCAATAGAAGCTTTCTTT
size: NA; D: TRBD2; J: TRBJ2-7; V: TRBV6-5; CDR3: CASSYRGGSYEQYF; DNA: TGTGCCAGCAGTTACCGGGGGGGCTCCTACGAGCAGTACTTC
size: once; D: TRBD1; J: TRBJ1-6; V: TRBV6-5; CDR3: CASRRDSGSPLHF; DNA: TGTGCCAGCAGAAGGGACAGCGGGTCACCCCTCCACTTT
size: once; D: NA; J: TRBJ2-3; V: TRBV28; CDR3: CASSLEDTQYF; DNA: TGTGCCAGCAGTTTAGAGGATACGCAGTATTTT
size: NA; D: NA; J: TRBJ1-3; V: TRBV28; CDR3: CASSLGSGNTIYF; DNA: TGTGCCAGCAGTCTAGGCTCTGGAAACACCATATATTTT
size: NA; D: TRBD2; J: TRBJ2-5; V: TRBV4-2; CDR3: CASSQGLLWGETQYF; DNA: TGTGCCAGCAGCCAGGGACTACTCTGGGGAGAGACCCAGTACTTC
size: NA; D: TRBD1; J: TRBJ1-6; V: TRBV6-5; CDR3: CASSFRIPGQNSPLHF; DNA: TGTGCCAGCAGTTTCCGAATCCCGGGACAGAATTCACCCCTCCACTTT
size: NA; D: NA; J: TRBJ1-5; V: TRBV7-2; CDR3: CASSLRGGNQPQHF; DNA: TGTGCCAGCAGCTTAAGGGGGGGAAATCAGCCCCAGCATTTT
size: NA; D: NA; J: TRBJ2-7; V: TRBV6-5; CDR3: CASSRPGSSPYEQYF; DNA: TGTGCCAGCAGTCGACCCGGGTCTAGCCCCTACGAGCAGTACTTC
size: NA; D: NA; J: TRBJ2-3; V: TRBV6-1; CDR3: CASSVRTGTDTQYF; DNA: TGTGCCAGCAGTGTCCGAACTGGCACAGATACGCAGTATTTT
size: NA; D: NA; J: TRBJ2-7; V: TRBV28; CDR3: CASTKRGGSEQYF; DNA: TGTGCCAGCACCAAACGAGGGGGAAGCGAGCAGTACTTC
size: NA; D: NA; J: TRBJ2-2; V: TRBV5-1; CDR3: CASSVNTGELFF; DNA: TGCGCCAGCAGCGTAAACACCGGGGAGCTGTTTTTT
size: NA; D: NA; J: TRBJ1-2; V: TRBV7-2; CDR3: CASSLGAHGAEGYTF; DNA: TGTGCCAGCAGCCTGGGGGCACACGGGGCTGAGGGCTACACCTTC
size: NA; D: NA; J: TRBJ2-2; V: TRBV13; CDR3: CASSYLGVLSGELFF; DNA: TGTGCCAGCAGCTACCTGGGGGTTCTCTCCGGGGAGCTGTTTTTT
size: NA; D: NA; J: TRBJ1-1; V: TRBV7-9; CDR3: CASSFPEAFF; DNA: TGTGCCAGCAGCTTCCCTGAAGCTTTCTTT
size: NA; D: NA; J: TRBJ2-7; V: TRBV11-3; CDR3: CASSPERPSEQYF; DNA: TGTGCCAGCAGCCCCGAACGCCCCTCCGAGCAGTACTTC
size: NA; D: NA; J: TRBJ1-2; V: TRBV7-7; CDR3: CASSRVESYGYTF; DNA: TGTGCTAGCAGCCGAGTTGAGAGCTATGGCTACACCTTC
size: NA; D: NA; J: TRBJ1-5; V: TRBV29-1; CDR3: CSACWLNQPQHF; DNA: TGCAGCGCTTGCTGGTTGAATCAGCCCCAGCATTTT
size: NA; D: NA; J: TRBJ1-2; V: TRBV4-1; CDR3: CASSQEGQTYAVPHGYTF; DNA: TGCGCCAGCAGCCAAGAAGGGCAGACCTACGCCGTTCCCCATGGCTACACCTTC
size: NA; D: NA; J: TRBJ2-6; V: TRBV5-1; CDR3: CASNGDFSGANVLTF; DNA: TGCGCCAGCAACGGGGACTTCTCTGGGGCCAACGTCCTGACTTTC
size: NA; D: NA; J: TRBJ2-5; V: TRBV5-1; CDR3: CASSLGTGETQYF; DNA: TGCGCCAGCAGCTTGGGGACGGGTGAGACCCAGTACTTC
size: NA; D: NA; J: TRBJ1-1; V: TRBV5-1; CDR3: CASSLGPGTSTEAFF; DNA: TGCGCCAGCAGCTTGGGCCCTGGTACGAGCACTGAAGCTTTCTTT
size: NA; D: NA; J: TRBJ2-7; V: TRBV2; CDR3: CASTGDWTESSYEQYF; DNA: TGTGCCAGCACGGGGGATTGGACGGAAAGCTCCTACGAGCAGTACTTC
size: NA; D: NA; J: TRBJ2-7; V: TRBV5-4; CDR3: CASSLGFRDTNSYEQYF; DNA: TGTGCCAGCAGCTTGGGATTCCGGGACACGAACTCCTACGAGCAGTACTTC
size: NA; D: NA; J: TRBJ1-5; V: TRBV30; CDR3: CAWSVSGYSNQPQHF; DNA: TGTGCCTGGAGTGTATCGGGGTATAGCAATCAGCCCCAGCATTTT
size: NA; D: NA; J: TRBJ1-5; V: TRBV5-6; CDR3: CASSLVEAGKHGQPQHF; DNA: TGTGCCAGCAGCTTGGTGGAGGCGGGAAAACATGGACAGCCCCAGCATTTT
size: NA; D: TRBD1; J: TRBJ1-6; V: TRBV5-6; CDR3: CASSPLRGHGSPLHF; DNA: TGTGCCAGCAGCCCATTAAGGGGGCACGGTTCACCCCTCCACTTT
size: NA; D: NA; J: TRBJ2-1; V: TRBV5-6; CDR3: CASSPVDSSYNEQFF; DNA: TGTGCCAGCAGCCCCGTGGACAGCTCCTACAATGAGCAGTTCTTC
size: NA; D: TRBD2; J: TRBJ2-7; V: TRBV7-2; CDR3: CASSLERGGYEQYF; DNA: TGTGCCAGCAGCTTAGAGCGGGGGGGCTACGAGCAGTACTTC
size: NA; D: NA; J: TRBJ2-5; V: TRBV5-1; CDR3: CASSWDQETQYF; DNA: TGCGCCAGCAGCTGGGACCAAGAGACCCAGTACTTC
size: NA; D: TRBD1; J: TRBJ1-6; V: TRBV4-3; CDR3: CASSHRGYNSPLHF; DNA: TGCGCCAGCAGCCACAGGGGGTATAATTCACCCCTCCACTTT
size: once; D: TRBD2; J: TRBJ2-7; V: TRBV2; CDR3: CASRGTSGFYEQYF; DNA: TGTGCCAGCAGGGGGACTAGCGGATTCTACGAGCAGTACTTC
size: NA; D: NA; J: TRBJ2-7; V: TRBV5-1; CDR3: CASSLDQDYEQYF; DNA: TGCGCCAGCAGCTTGGACCAAGACTACGAGCAGTACTTC
size: NA; D: TRBD2; J: TRBJ2-3; V: TRBV2; CDR3: CASSPSGGGFTDTQYF; DNA: TGTGCCAGCAGCCCTAGCGGGGGGGGGTTCACAGATACGCAATATTTT
size: NA; D: TRBD1; J: TRBJ2-5; V: TRBV11-3; CDR3: CASSGQGGTQYF; DNA: TGTGCCAGCAGCGGACAGGGGGGGACCCAGTACTTC
size: few; D: NA; J: TRBJ1-5; V: TRBV30; CDR3: CAWSVGPGQPQHF; DNA: TGTGCCTGGAGTGTGGGCCCGGGTCAGCCCCAGCATTTT